These 15 T cell receptor beta chains originate from one sample sequenced in a study of identical twins. TCRdb independently ran MiXCR on the 5' RACE reads; one entry per CDR3 protein. The repertoire holds hundreds of thousands of distinct CDR3 sequences, with over 20% as singletons. This sample also appeared in a second study, on T cells expressing NK-cell markers.

The sequenced material came from PBMCs. All receptors derive from a woman under 30 in good health.

The chain is built from TRBV13 and TRBJ2-5; 9 positions agree with TRBD2. The CDR3 contains 15 residues. The germline V gene has CDR1 PRHDT and CDR2 FYEKMQ (reference sequence). With 5 bases clipped from V and 1 base from J, the junction kept 5 bases outside the gene matches. The CDR3 DNA is TGTGCCAGCAGCCGCCCGACTAGCGGCCAAGAGACCCAGTACTTC. This gives the protein CASSRPTSGQETQYF. Drawing the rest from reference TRBV13 and TRBJ2-5, the complete variable domain is AAGVIQSPRHLIKEKRETATLKCYPIPRHDTVYWYQQGPGQDPQFLISFYEKMQSDKGSIPDRFSAQQFSDYHSELNMSSLELGDSALYFCASSRPTSGQETQYFGPGTRLLVL.

This clonotype came up a few times. V gene TRBV20-1 combines with J gene TRBJ2-5; tentative D call: TRBD2 (5 bases). The V gene lost 1 base and the J gene lost 3 bases, with 12 bases spanning the gap. Per the germline V gene, CDR1 is DFQATT and CDR2 is SNEGSKA (reference sequence). The CDR3 has 14 residues. The CDR3, as DNA: TGCAGTGCTAGAGCCCCGAGGGTGGAAGAGACCCAGTACTTC. Protein: CSARAPRVEETQYF.

This clonotype was recorded at least ten times. The chain uses TRBV3-1 and TRBJ2-1; possibly TRBD1 for D (6 bases). Trimming cost V 4 bases and J 4 bases, with 8 bases left between them. The CDR3 consists of 13 residues. Germline CDR1 LGHDT, CDR2 YNNKEL (reference sequence). CDR3 in DNA: TGTGCCAGCAGCCCCAGGGGTTACAATGAGCAGTTCTTC. It translates to CASSPRGYNEQFF.

This clonotype was counted many times. The V gene is TRBV28, the J gene TRBJ2-7; TRBD1 matches 7 bases. Germline V gene data show CDR1 as MDHEN and CDR2 as SYDVKM. V shed 6 bases, J shed 2 bases, and the junction held 4 bases outside the gene matches. The CDR3 totals 13 residues. CDR3 loop: CASRGTVTYEQYF. The CDR3 nucleotides are TGTGCCAGCAGAGGGACAGTAACCTACGAGCAGTACTTC.

This chain links TRBV29-1 with TRBJ2-7; 12 nucleotides agree with TRBD2. The V gene end was trimmed by 0 bases and the J gene end by 3 bases; junction bases not matched to a gene: 9. The CDR3 runs to 17 residues. The germline V gene has CDR1 SQVTM and CDR2 ANQGSEA. CDR3 residues: CSVEDPQMTSGSYEQYF. CDR3 DNA: TGCAGCGTTGAAGATCCACAAATGACTAGCGGGAGCTACGAGCAGTACTTC.

The chain couples TRBV20-1 to TRBJ2-1, with D perhaps matching TRBD2 (6 bases). The germline V gene encodes CDR1 DFQATT and CDR2 SNEGSKA (reference sequence). V lost 3 bases, J lost 3 bases, and 9 bases lay in between. The CDR3 totals 13 residues. This CDR3 is CSARGGDYNEQFF. CDR3 sequence (DNA): TGCAGTGCTAGGGGGGGAGACTACAATGAGCAGTTCTTC.

This clonotype was counted only a few times. The chain has TRBV29-1 and TRBJ2-5; 13 nucleotides align to TRBD2. CDR1 and CDR2 from the germline V gene are SQVTM and ANQGSEA. Losses at the gene ends were 7 bases for V and 10 bases for J; bases not matched to a gene: 9. This CDR3 spans 13 amino acids. In nucleotides, the CDR3 is TGCAGCGGGGGGACTAGCGGGGCCGGGGGCCAGTACTTC. Translation: CSGGTSGAGGQYF.

The chain employs TRBV29-1 and TRBJ2-1; the match to TRBD2 covers 9 bases. With V trimmed by 3 bases and J by 9 bases, 12 bases remained unmatched. The CDR3 runs 15 residues. Germline CDR1 reads SQVTM; CDR2 reads ANQGSEA. CDR3 nucleotide sequence: TGCAGCGTTGATCGGGGCGGGAGGGCCTCTAGTGAGCAGTTCTTC. It codes for CSVDRGGRASSEQFF.

This clonotype was counted only a few times. The rearrangement links TRBV29-1 to TRBJ2-7, with D possibly matching TRBD1 (7 bases). V dropped 4 bases and J dropped 4 bases, with 17 bases sitting between them. This CDR3 has 14 amino acids. CDR1 is SQVTM and CDR2 is ANQGSEA in the germline V gene. The CDR3 coding sequence is TGCAGCGTTGGCGGAGGGGGCGCAGTTTACGAGCAGTACTTC. Translated: CSVGGGGAVYEQYF.

The chain couples TRBV12-3 or TRBV12-4 to TRBJ2-3; TRBD1 might be the D (7 bases). Trimming cost V 2 bases and J 5 bases, with 11 bases left between them. CDR3 length: 14 residues. The CDR3 nucleotides read TGTGCCAGCAGTTTAATGCAGGGGGGAGATACGCAGTATTTT. Its protein product is CASSLMQGGDTQYF.

The chain joins TRBV20-1 to TRBJ2-5; D uncertain. CDR1 and CDR2 (germline): DFQATT, SNEGSKA (reference sequence). The CDR3 is 11 amino acids. The V and J ends lost 7 bases and 0 bases respectively, with 6 bases between them. The CDR3 nucleotides read TGCAGTGTTGCGGACCAAGAGACCCAGTACTTC. Protein sequence: CSVADQETQYF.

This clonotype was observed a handful of times. The rearrangement joins TRBV6-5 to TRBJ2-1; TRBD2 might be the D (5 bases). The V gene lost 3 bases and the J gene lost 8 bases, with 11 bases spanning the gap. CDR1 is MNHEY, CDR2 SVGAGI, per germline. The CDR3 is 13 residues long. CDR3 region: CASSYPPGYEQFF. For the CDR3, the DNA is TGTGCCAGCAGTTATCCTCCGGGATATGAGCAGTTCTTC.

Many counts were recorded for this clonotype. This chain joins TRBV29-1 and TRBJ1-1; D ambiguous. Germline V gene sequence: CDR1 SQVTM, CDR2 ANQGSEA. The CDR3 has 13 amino acids. V lost 6 bases, J lost 4 bases, and 15 bases lay in between. The CDR3 DNA reads TGCAGCGTCAATCACCGGTTAGTCACTGAAGCTTTCTTT. Translating it yields CSVNHRLVTEAFF.

The chain carries TRBV7-6 and TRBJ2-2, with 7 nucleotides matching TRBD2. The CDR3 has 13 amino acids. After removal of 5 bases from V and 7 bases from J, the junction contained 4 bases not matched to a gene. Germline values: CDR1 SGHVS, CDR2 FNYEAQ. The CDR3 nucleotides read TGTGCCAGCAGCCCGACTAGCTTCGGGGAGCTGTTTTTT. Translation gives CASSPTSFGELFF. The whole variable domain, remainder taken from reference TRBV7-6 and TRBJ2-2, is GAGVSQSPRYKVTKRGQDVALRCDPISGHVSLYWYRQALGQGPEFLTYFNYEAQQDKSGLPNDRFSAERPEGSISTLTIQRTEQRDSAMYRCASSPTSFGELFFGEGSRLTVL.

This chain joins TRBV25-1 and TRBJ1-2; D unclear. V gave up 6 bases and J gave up 7 bases, with 18 bases separating them. Germline assignment: CDR1 MGHDK and CDR2 SYGVNS. This CDR3 is built from 14 residues. CDR3 loop: CASSRNGRFGGYTF. CDR3 coding DNA: TGTGCCAGCAGCCGAAATGGCAGGTTCGGTGGCTACACCTTC.